This record looks at one T cell receptor beta chain sequence and its context. Its specificity is unknown. The data stem from a study of blood T cells in healthy people across ages. Findings of the study overall: Older age coincided with a roughly linear decline in TCR beta diversity per million T cells.

The CDR3 contains 13 residues. CDR1 and CDR2 from the germline V gene are MNHEY and SVGEGT. With 6 bases removed from V and 8 bases from J, the gap between germline ends came to 16 bases. Isolated per sample were at least 6 million PBMCs. Primers used in a second PCR of roughly 6 to 12 cycles were a sample-barcoded 5' primer and a J-beta primer mix. Every single cDNA molecule received a tag from a template-switch adaptor with 12 random nucleotides. MiXCR, applied by TCRdb to the 5' RACE reads, yields one record per CDR3 protein. The repertoire holds over 1.5 million distinct CDR3 sequences, with about 50% as singletons.

This chain joins TRBV6-2 or TRBV6-3 and TRBJ1-2, with TRBD1 as a possible D gene (5 bases). Sequencing input: blood. This clonotype originated in a woman in her forties in good health. The CDR3 region is CASRGTASRGYTF. In nucleotides, the CDR3 is TGTGCCAGCAGGGGGACGGCTTCGCGGGGCTACACCTTC.